This T cell receptor beta chain was observed in a study of cytomegalovirus exposure and HLA in healthy donors (dated by TCRdb to the late 2010s). Broadly, across the study: A later analysis indicated that the 110 or so validation repertoires were generated on the platform also employed for the 600 to 750 repertoires of the first cohort. The aim of the study was to test whether cataloging public T cell receptors could identify signatures of past pathogen exposure. Along with the roughly 670-subject first cohort, a separate validation cohort of over a hundred different subjects was used. To predict cytomegalovirus infection status, the study combined high-throughput TCR immunosequencing, statistical association of individual TCRs with disease status, and machine learning. The investigation overall reported the following: In vitro tests confirmed that a few of the cytomegalovirus-associated TCR beta chains recognize cytomegalovirus antigens. A later analysis had no HLA typing for the validation cohort, so co-occurrence there was scored across all 110 or so repertoires. In a later analysis, TCRs clustered in the first cohort were found to also tend to co-occur in the approximately 120 validation repertoires, with 85% to 95% of cluster scores above 0. The classifier was reported to diagnose cytomegalovirus status with high specificity and sensitivity in both the original and validation cohorts. The authors suggested that the approach could potentially be extended to other disease states and immunological phenotypes. Most TCR sequences were seen in very few donors, while some public TCRs were found in many individuals. In the study, roughly 160 TCR beta chains were listed as associated with cytomegalovirus.

Deletion took 2 bases off V and 0 bases off J, with a span of 17 bases between the germline ends. The CDR3 goes from the cysteine to the phenylalanine over 18 residues. Only the CDR3 portion is preserved as DNA: 54 bases, with reading frame beginning at the first base. The germline V gene encodes CDR1 KGHSH and CDR2 LQKENI. Separate from the approximately 700-subject first cohort, the validation cohort of about 120 subjects was the group to which the donors belonged. This clone was recorded only once. Its recognized antigen is unknown. It has no much larger one-base neighbor in the sample; base qualities were not kept. Receptors were amplified or captured by the immunoSEQ multiplex PCR assay. As for the original processing: A statistical classification framework was built for diagnosing cytomegalovirus status from the catalog of TCR beta chain sequences. Here the immuneACCESS table is served through TCRdb, limited to in-frame sequences with V and J called. Missing clones are a known gap in these copies; in checked studies unresolved V genes cover under half, and the rest lacks a known reason. V, J and clone size are taken as reported in that table, and D and trimming were inferred from the DNA itself. In this sample the table shows 250,000 to 400,000 clones, 88% of which occur a single time. Of the sample, around 0.91% falls within the top ten clones.

This receptor chain uses TRBV18 and TRBJ1-3, with TRBD1 as a weak D call on 5 bases. The sequenced sample was PBMCs. The TCR comes from a man aged 25-40 years in good health and CMV-seronegative. The DNA sequence is TGTGCCAGCTCACCATCCAGGGCACGGACCCTCTCTGGAAACACCATATATTTT. Its translation reads: CASSPSRARTLSGNTIYF.